This T cell receptor (beta chain) was sequenced in a study of OX40 agonist ivuxolimab in advanced cancers. This CDR3 has 15 amino acids. V was clipped by 8 bases and J by 0 bases, with 17 bases between them. The V gene's germline CDR1 is LNHNV and CDR2 YYDKDF (reference sequence). The data were produced by immunoSEQ multiplex PCR, yet TCRdb's version contains in-frame clones alone and is incomplete. The sample lists about 50,000 clones; roughly 86% were seen once. The sequencing used CD4+ or CD8+ T cells sorted from blood, collected in a trial of the OX40 agonist ivuxolimab. V gene TRBV15 combines with J gene TRBJ2-7, with D hard to call. The receptor's source is an adult with an advanced solid tumor such as melanoma, head and neck, liver or kidney cancer. CDR3 amino acids: CATSPFPISSYEQYF. The DNA for the CDR3 is TGTGCCACCTCCCCCTTTCCCATCAGCTCCTACGAGCAGTACTTC. The full variable domain, completed using reference TRBV15 and TRBJ2-7, is DAMVIQNPRYQVTQFGKPVTLSCSQTLNHNVMYWYQQKSSQAPKLLFHYYDKDFNNEADTPDNFQSRRPNTSFCFLDIRSPGLGDTAMYLCATSPFPISSYEQYFGPGTRLTVT.